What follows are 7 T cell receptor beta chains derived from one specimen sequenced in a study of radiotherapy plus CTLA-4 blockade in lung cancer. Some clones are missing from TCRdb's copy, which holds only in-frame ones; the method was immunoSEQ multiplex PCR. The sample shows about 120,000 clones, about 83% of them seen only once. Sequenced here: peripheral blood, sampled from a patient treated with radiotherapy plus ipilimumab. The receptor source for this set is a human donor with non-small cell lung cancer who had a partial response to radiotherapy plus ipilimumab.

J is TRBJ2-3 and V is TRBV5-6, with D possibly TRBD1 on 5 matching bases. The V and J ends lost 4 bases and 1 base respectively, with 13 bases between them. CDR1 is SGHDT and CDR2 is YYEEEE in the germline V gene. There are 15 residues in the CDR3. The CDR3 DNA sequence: TGTGCCAGCAGCGAGACTCAGGGCGGCACAGATACGCAGTATTTT. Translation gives CASSETQGGTDTQYF.

The CDR3 protein is CASRRDRKMNTEAFF. CDR3 bases: TGTGCCAGCCGCCGGGACAGGAAGATGAACACTGAAGCTTTCTTT. The chain recombines TRBV6-5 with TRBJ1-1; 8 bases align to TRBD1. V shed 8 bases and J 0 bases; nucleotides not matched to a gene: 8. The V gene's germline CDR1 is MNHEY and CDR2 SVGAGI. There are 15 residues in the CDR3.

The CDR3 reads CASSLKLADSTDTQYF. Written as DNA, the CDR3 is TGTGCCAGCAGCTTAAAACTAGCGGACAGCACAGATACGCAGTATTTT. The chain employs TRBV7-9 and TRBJ2-3; 8 bases map to TRBD2. Germline V gives CDR1 SEHNR, CDR2 FQNEAQ (reference sequence). V dropped 2 bases and J dropped 0; count of bases not matched to a gene: 4. This CDR3 has 16 residues.

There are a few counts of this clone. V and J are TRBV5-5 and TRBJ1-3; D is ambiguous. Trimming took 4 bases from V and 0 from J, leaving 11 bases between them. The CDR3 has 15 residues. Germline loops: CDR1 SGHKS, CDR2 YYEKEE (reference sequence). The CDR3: CASSHSGNSGNTIYF. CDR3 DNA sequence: TGTGCCAGCAGCCACAGCGGGAACTCTGGAAACACCATATATTTT.

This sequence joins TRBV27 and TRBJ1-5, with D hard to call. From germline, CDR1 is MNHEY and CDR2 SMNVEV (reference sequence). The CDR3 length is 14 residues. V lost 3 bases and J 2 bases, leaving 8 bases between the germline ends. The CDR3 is CASSFERGNQPQHF. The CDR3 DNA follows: TGTGCCAGCAGTTTCGAGCGAGGCAATCAGCCCCAGCATTTT.

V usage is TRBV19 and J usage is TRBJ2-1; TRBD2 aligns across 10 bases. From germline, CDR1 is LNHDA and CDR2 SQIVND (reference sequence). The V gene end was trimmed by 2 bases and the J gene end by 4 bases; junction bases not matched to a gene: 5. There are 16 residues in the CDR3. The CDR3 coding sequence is TGTGCCAGTAGTATAACCGGGACTAGCGAATACAATGAGCAGTTCTTC. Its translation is CASSITGTSEYNEQFF.

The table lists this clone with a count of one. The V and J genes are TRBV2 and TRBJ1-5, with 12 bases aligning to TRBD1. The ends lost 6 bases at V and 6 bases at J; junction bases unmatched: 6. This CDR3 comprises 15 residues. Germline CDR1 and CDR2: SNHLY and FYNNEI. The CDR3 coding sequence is TGTGCCAGCAGATCGGGACAGGGGGCGTTTCAGCCCCAGCATTTT. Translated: CASRSGQGAFQPQHF.